This record covers a single T cell receptor (beta chain). There are a few counts of this clonotype. It lacks a known antigen. The record has no base qualities; no much larger clone is one base away. These data belong to a study of T-cell memory formation after mild COVID-19 (dated by TCRdb to the early 2020s). As for the study more broadly: TCR sequence clusters from the two donors were found to be largely donor specific. In two donors, T-cell clones that expanded and contracted after mild COVID-19 were tracked by sequencing TCRalpha and TCRbeta repertoires over time. The cohort comprised two young, previously healthy adult volunteers, one female and one male.

Sequencing was carried out with an Illumina NovaSeq 6000. TCRalpha and TCRbeta cDNA libraries were constructed by 5'RACE with constant-segment primers, with sample barcodes and unique molecular identifiers being introduced. Trizol reagent was used to extract RNA from every sample. Library amplification was performed in two PCR steps, and a second sample barcode and Illumina TruSeq adapters were introduced in the second step. Libraries were sequenced on an Illumina NovaSeq with 2 x 150 bp paired-end reads. The authors' pipeline ran thus. Reads were demultiplexed and collapsed into UMI-guided consensus sequences with migec v1.2.7. Using mixcr v2.1.11, UMI consensuses were aligned to TRA and TRB V and J templates and then assembled into clonotypes. A clonotype was counted as expanded or contracted only if both edgeR and NoisET called the change significant, with noise models trained on biological replicates. For edgeR calls, a false discovery rate-adjusted p below 0.01 and a log2 fold-change threshold of 1 were applied. As an exploratory analysis of dynamics, PCA with hierarchical clustering was applied to max-normalized trajectories of the 1000 most abundant clonotypes. Separately sequenced CD4+ and CD8+ repertoires were used to assign a CD4 or CD8 phenotype to each responding clone. Clones were called with MiXCR by TCRdb after fastp trimmed the public reads at Q25, and only in-frame beta chains were retained. Each CDR3 protein gets just one entry, which takes the most common genes and DNA from the rows behind it. TCRdb, not the original authors, processed these V and J calls. The sample records 150,000 to 200,000 distinct CDR3 sequences, roughly 12% of which are singletons. The top ten clonotypes cover roughly 3.8% of the sample.

Ficoll-Paque density gradient centrifugation was the method used to isolate PBMCs. Summary of the overall study and its limitations: The detection of some responding clones in pre-infection memory suggests that pre-existing cross-reactive memory T cells joined the SARS-CoV-2 response. Contracting CD4+ clones were found mainly in CM and EM memory subsets, while CD8+ clones were enriched in EMRA. Only two mild cases were covered by the study, and larger cohorts that include severe cases with pre-infection samples were considered necessary. Whether the second-wave clones peaking on day 37 were SARS-CoV-2 specific was not confirmed. Clones contracting from day 15 to 85 had balanced CD4/CD8 phenotypes, while a second wave expanding from day 15 to 37 was biased towards CD4+.

The CDR3 starts with the cysteine, ends with the phenylalanine, and has 14 residues. Only the CDR3 part of the read is kept: 42 bases, read in frame from the first base. V and J are truncated by 8 bases and 4 bases respectively, leaving an intervening sequence of 18 bases. CDR1 and CDR2, looked up from the germline V gene, are MNHEY and SVGAGI. This receptor was identified in a man younger than 35 who had mild COVID-19 (a few samples of this study predate the infection). The sample titles of this study are shuffled in the database, so cell type and time point are left out; the donor was told from shared clones. The rearranged segments are TRBV6-5 and TRBJ2-7, and possibly TRBD1, on 6 matching bases. The sample was PBMCs or a T cell subset sorted from them (not recorded which). The CDR3 corresponds to CASSFLTGPYEQYF. Read as DNA, the sequence is TGTGCCAGCTCTTTTTTGACAGGCCCATACGAGCAGTACTTC.